This T cell receptor (beta chain) was documented in a study of T-cell memory formation after mild COVID-19. Study information: The two donors had largely donor-specific TCR clusters. Study-wide results and limits: The second-wave clones peaking on day 37 were not confirmed as SARS-CoV-2-specific. Cross-reactive memory apparently joined, as some responding clones appeared in pre-infection memory.

Using constant-segment primers, 5'RACE produced TCR alpha and TCR beta cDNA libraries carrying sample barcodes and UMIs. MiXCR, run by TCRdb on the 5' RACE reads, gives a single entry per CDR3 protein. The data contain roughly 600,000 distinct CDR3 sequences, more than 15% of them singletons. Comments on this clonotype: Its antigen remains unknown.

The receptor comes from an adult woman who had mild COVID-19 (a few samples of this study predate the infection). Cell type and time point are not known. The specimen was PBMCs or a T cell subset sorted from them (not recorded which).

The CDR3 nucleotides read TGTGCTAGTGGTTTGGTACTTGGGACAGGTTACAATGAGCAGTTCTTC. This translates into CASGLVLGTGYNEQFF. This sequence joins TRBV12-5 and TRBJ2-1, with TRBD1 matching over 8 bases. Trimming at V came to 0 bases and at J to 4 bases, leaving 5 bases not matched to a gene. This CDR3 contains 16 residues. The V gene's germline CDR1 is LGHNT and CDR2 FRNRAP. Based on the CDR3 plus reference TRBV12-5 and TRBJ2-1, the full variable domain is DARVTQTPRHKVTEMGQEVTMRCQPILGHNTVFWYRQTMMQGLELLAYFRNRAPLDDSGMPKDRFSAEMPDATLATLKIQPSEPRDSAVYFCASGLVLGTGYNEQFFGPGTRLTVL.